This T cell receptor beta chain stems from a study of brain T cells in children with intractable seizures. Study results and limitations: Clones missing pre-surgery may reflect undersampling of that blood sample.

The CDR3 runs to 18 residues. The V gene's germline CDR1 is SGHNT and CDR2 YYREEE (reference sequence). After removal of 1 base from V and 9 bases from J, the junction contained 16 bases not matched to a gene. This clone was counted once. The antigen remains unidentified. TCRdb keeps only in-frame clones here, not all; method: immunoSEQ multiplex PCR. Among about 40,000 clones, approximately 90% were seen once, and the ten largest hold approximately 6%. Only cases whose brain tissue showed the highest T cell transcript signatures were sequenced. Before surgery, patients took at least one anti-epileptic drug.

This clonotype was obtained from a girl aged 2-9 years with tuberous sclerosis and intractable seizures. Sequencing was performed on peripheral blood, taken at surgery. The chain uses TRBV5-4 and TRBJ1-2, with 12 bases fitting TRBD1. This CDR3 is CASSLIKGQGATGGSYTF. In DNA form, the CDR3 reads TGTGCCAGCAGCTTGATTAAGGGACAGGGGGCGACCGGGGGGAGCTACACCTTC.